These 9 T cell receptor beta chains were sequenced from one sample in a study of blood T cell repertoires in COVID-19. The assay was immunoSEQ multiplex PCR, and TCRdb's table has in-frame clones only and misses some. The sample contains fewer than 350,000 clones, roughly nine tenths of which appear only once. Source material: peripheral blood. Source of these receptors: a woman aged 25 to 45 with COVID-19, enrolled during active disease.

This clone has only a few counts. The chain combines TRBV29-1 with TRBJ1-1; 9 nucleotides match TRBD1. The CDR3 sequence is 14 residues long. V dropped 3 bases and J dropped 4; count of bases not matched to a gene: 6. Germline-derived CDR1 and CDR2 are SQVTM and ANQGSEA. The CDR3 reads CSVDPGQGITEAFF. The CDR3 nucleotides are TGCAGCGTTGATCCGGGACAGGGTATCACTGAAGCTTTCTTT.

J is TRBJ2-3 and V is TRBV24-1, with 8 nucleotides matching TRBD2. The CDR3 loop spans 15 amino acids. Germline loops: CDR1 KGHDR, CDR2 SFDVKD. V dropped 4 bases and J dropped 2; count of bases not matched to a gene: 4. Written as DNA, the CDR3 is TGTGCCACCAGTGACGAGCGGGGGCCCACAGATACGCAGTATTTT. As protein: CATSDERGPTDTQYF.

V is TRBV4-2 and J is TRBJ1-2; D may be TRBD1 (5 bases). Per germline, CDR1 LGHNA and CDR2 YNFKEQ. The CDR3 is 15 amino acids. V gave up 0 bases and J gave up 5 bases, with 13 bases separating them. CDR3: CASSQDGGGWYGYTF. CDR3 bases: TGTGCCAGCAGCCAAGACGGGGGAGGGTGGTATGGCTACACCTTC.

This chain links TRBV19 with TRBJ1-5; weak D call: TRBD1 (6 bases). This CDR3 has 16 residues. The V gene lost 2 bases and the J gene lost 4 bases, with 15 bases spanning the gap. Germline CDR1 LNHDA, CDR2 SQIVND (reference sequence). The chain's CDR3 is CASSIRGGVSNQPQHF. In DNA form, the CDR3 reads TGTGCCAGTAGTATAAGGGGGGGGGTGAGTAATCAGCCCCAGCATTTT.

J is TRBJ2-3 and V is TRBV5-5, with D perhaps TRBD1 (6 bases). The CDR3 consists of 12 residues. The ends were cut back, 5 bases at V and 5 bases at J, with 9 bases in the middle. The germline V gene has CDR1 SGHKS and CDR2 YYEKEE (reference sequence). The CDR3 region is CASRSRGDTQYF. The CDR3 coding sequence is TGTGCCAGCAGATCCAGGGGAGATACGCAGTATTTT.

V usage is TRBV5-1 and J usage is TRBJ1-2; 8 positions agree with TRBD1. The germline V gene has CDR1 SGHRS and CDR2 YFSETQ. The CDR3 totals 14 residues. Unmatched junction bases numbered 5, after V lost 4 bases and J lost 3 bases. This CDR3 is CASSPGGADYGYTF. The DNA of the CDR3 is TGCGCCAGCAGCCCAGGGGGCGCGGACTATGGCTACACCTTC.

The V and J genes are TRBV2 and TRBJ2-1; 7 bases line up with TRBD1. Germline lookup yields CDR1 SNHLY and CDR2 FYNNEI. Germline trimming cut 6 bases from V and 4 bases from J; bases unmatched to any gene: 12. The CDR3 spans 16 residues. The CDR3 is CASSETGFALYNEQFF. The DNA of the CDR3 is TGTGCCAGCAGCGAGACAGGGTTCGCTCTTTACAATGAGCAGTTCTTC.

The rearrangement joins TRBV11-2 to TRBJ1-5, with 8 positions matching TRBD1. J gave up 5 bases and V 5 bases, and 2 bases lay outside the gene matches. The CDR3 contains 13 residues. From germline, CDR1 is SGHAT and CDR2 FQNNGV. CDR3 in amino acids: CASSQDRDQPQHF. In nucleotides, the CDR3 is TGTGCCAGCAGCCAGGACAGGGATCAGCCCCAGCATTTT.

The rearrangement joins TRBV6-5 to TRBJ2-7; 10 nucleotides line up with TRBD1. The junction had 6 bases not matched to a gene; V was cut back by 6 bases and J by 1 base. The CDR3 has 15 residues. Germline V gene lookup returns CDR1 MNHEY and CDR2 SVGAGI. The CDR3 spells CASRTGGGRSYEQYF. CDR3 nucleotides: TGTGCCAGCAGGACAGGGGGCGGTAGGTCCTACGAGCAGTACTTC.